The 2 T cell receptor beta chains given below trace back to one sample, sequenced in a study of CD8 T cells in Susac syndrome (dated by TCRdb to the late 2010s). The receptor library was made with the immunoSEQ multiplex PCR assay. RNA was extracted using the RNeasy kit, and about 0.5 to 1 microgram was reverse transcribed with random hexamers. TCRdb ran its own pipeline on the public reads, namely fastp trimming at Q25 and MiXCR clone calling, and kept in-frame beta chains. Rows with one shared CDR3 protein collapse into an entry with the most common genes and DNA. Counted in this sample were hundreds of thousands of distinct CDR3 sequences; 94% of them appeared once. Of the sample, about 0.15% falls within the top ten clones. Sequencing was performed on CD4+ T cells from PBMCs. The source of these receptors is a human donor with Susac syndrome.

The rearrangement joins TRBV29-1 to TRBJ2-2, with TRBD1 identical over 10 bases. The germline CDR1 and CDR2 sequences are SQVTM and ANQGSEA. V dropped 0 bases and J dropped 3; count of bases not matched to a gene: 1. The CDR3 contains 15 residues. CDR3 sequence: CSVEEGTGDTGELFF. The DNA of the CDR3 is TGCAGCGTTGAAGAGGGGACAGGGGACACCGGGGAGCTGTTTTTT.

The rearrangement uses TRBV7-2 and TRBJ2-5; 7 nucleotides line up with TRBD1. J lost 6 bases, V lost 6 bases, and 10 bases had no gene match. Germline lookup yields CDR1 SGHTA and CDR2 FQGNSA. CDR3 length: 14 amino acids. The CDR3 sequence: CASSMLGGLKTQYF. The CDR3 coding sequence is TGTGCCAGCAGTATGTTAGGGGGCTTAAAGACCCAGTACTTC. Full variable domain (remainder filled in from reference TRBV7-2 and TRBJ2-5): GAGVSQSPSNKVTEKGKDVELRCDPISGHTALYWYRQSLGQGLEFLIYFQGNSAPDKSGLPSDRFSAERTGGSVSTLTIQRTQQEDSAVYLCASSMLGGLKTQYFGPGTRLLVL.